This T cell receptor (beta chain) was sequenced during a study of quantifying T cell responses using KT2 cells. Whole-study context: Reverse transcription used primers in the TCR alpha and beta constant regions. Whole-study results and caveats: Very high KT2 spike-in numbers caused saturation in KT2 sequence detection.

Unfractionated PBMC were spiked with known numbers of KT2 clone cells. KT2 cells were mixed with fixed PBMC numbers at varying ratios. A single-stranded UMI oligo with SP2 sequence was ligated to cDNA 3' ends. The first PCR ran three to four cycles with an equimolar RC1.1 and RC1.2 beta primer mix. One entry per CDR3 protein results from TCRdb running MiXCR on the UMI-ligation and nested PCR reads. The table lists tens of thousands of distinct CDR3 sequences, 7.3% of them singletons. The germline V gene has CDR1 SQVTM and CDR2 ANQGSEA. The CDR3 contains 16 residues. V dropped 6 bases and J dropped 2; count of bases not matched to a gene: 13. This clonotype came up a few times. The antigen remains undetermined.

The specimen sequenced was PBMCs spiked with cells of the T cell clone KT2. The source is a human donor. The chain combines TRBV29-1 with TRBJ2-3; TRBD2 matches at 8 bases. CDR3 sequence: CSVGFGTRLFTDTQYF. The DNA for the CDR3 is TGCAGCGTCGGATTTGGGACTAGGCTCTTCACAGATACGCAGTATTTT.